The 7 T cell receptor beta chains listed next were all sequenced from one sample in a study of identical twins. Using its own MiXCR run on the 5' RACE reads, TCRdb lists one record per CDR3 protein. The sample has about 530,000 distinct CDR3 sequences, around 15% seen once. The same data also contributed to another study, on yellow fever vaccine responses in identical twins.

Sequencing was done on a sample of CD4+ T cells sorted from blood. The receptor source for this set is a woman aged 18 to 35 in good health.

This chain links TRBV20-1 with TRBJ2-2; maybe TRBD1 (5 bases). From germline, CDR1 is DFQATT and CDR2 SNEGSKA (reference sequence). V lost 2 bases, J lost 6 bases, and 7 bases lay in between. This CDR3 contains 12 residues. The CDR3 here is CSARQGPGELFF. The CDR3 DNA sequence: TGCAGTGCTAGACAGGGTCCCGGGGAGCTGTTTTTT.

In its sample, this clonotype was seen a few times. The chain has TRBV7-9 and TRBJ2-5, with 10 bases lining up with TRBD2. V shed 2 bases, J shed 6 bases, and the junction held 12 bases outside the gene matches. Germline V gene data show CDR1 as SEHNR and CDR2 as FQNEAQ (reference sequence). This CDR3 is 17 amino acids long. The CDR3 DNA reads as TGTGCCAGCAGCTTAAAGGCGTGGCCTAGCGGGAGTCAGACCCAGTACTTC. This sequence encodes CASSLKAWPSGSQTQYF.

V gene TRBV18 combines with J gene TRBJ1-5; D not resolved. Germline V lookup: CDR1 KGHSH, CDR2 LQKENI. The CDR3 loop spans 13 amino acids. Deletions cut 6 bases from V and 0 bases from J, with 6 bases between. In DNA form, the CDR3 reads TGTGCCAGCTCTCGGGCTAGCAATCAGCCCCAGCATTTT. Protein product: CASSRASNQPQHF.

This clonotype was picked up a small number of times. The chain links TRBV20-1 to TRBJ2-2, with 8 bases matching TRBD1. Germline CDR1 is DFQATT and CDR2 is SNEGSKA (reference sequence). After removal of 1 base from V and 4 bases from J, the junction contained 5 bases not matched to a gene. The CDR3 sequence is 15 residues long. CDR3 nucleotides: TGCAGTGCTAGAGTCCCAGGGGGCGGCACCGGGGAGCTGTTTTTT. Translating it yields CSARVPGGGTGELFF.

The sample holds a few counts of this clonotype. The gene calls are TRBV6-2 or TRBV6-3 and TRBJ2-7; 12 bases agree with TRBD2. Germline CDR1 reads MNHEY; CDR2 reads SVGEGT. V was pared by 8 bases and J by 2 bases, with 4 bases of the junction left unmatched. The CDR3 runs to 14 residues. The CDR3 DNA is TGTGCCAGCCGACTAGCGGGGGATCCCTACGAGCAGTACGTC. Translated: CASRLAGDPYEQYV.

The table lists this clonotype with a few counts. CDR3 coding DNA: TGCGCCAGCAGCTCGGACAGAAACAATGAGCAGTTCTTC. Protein sequence: CASSSDRNNEQFF. The rearrangement uses TRBV5-1 and TRBJ2-1; a possible D gene is TRBD1 (6 bases). The germline V gene encodes CDR1 SGHRS and CDR2 YFSETQ. The V end was cut by 3 bases, the J end by 5 bases, with 9 bases between. This CDR3 has 13 amino acids.

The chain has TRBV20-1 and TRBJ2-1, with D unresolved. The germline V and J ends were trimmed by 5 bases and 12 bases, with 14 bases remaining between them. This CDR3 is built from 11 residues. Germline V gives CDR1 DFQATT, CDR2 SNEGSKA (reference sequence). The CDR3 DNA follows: TGCAGTGCTCCCCAGAATGATGGGCAGTTCTTC. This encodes CSAPQNDGQFF.